Given below is one TCR beta chain in context. This entry belongs to a study of blood T cell repertoires in COVID-19. V lost 2 bases, J lost 8 bases, and 9 bases stayed unmatched. CDR1 is LNHNV and CDR2 is YYDKDF in the germline V gene (reference sequence). The CDR3 consists of 16 residues. As handled by the study authors: Reference gene primer amplification yielded estimated nucleated cell counts. This table comes from immunoSEQ multiplex PCR, and its TCRdb copy is limited to in-frame clones, with some not included. V and J calls and clone size are those listed in that table; D and trimming were worked out from the DNA. The data hold 350,000 or so clones, with about nine tenths observed a single time. The study assigned cohorts using participant-reported clinical history.

This chain links TRBV15 with TRBJ1-4; TRBD1 agrees at 9 bases. The source is a woman younger than 45 who had been exposed to COVID-19. Material for sequencing was PBMCs or T cells enriched from blood (not recorded which). This chain's CDR3 is CATSRSSGTGYEKLFF. DNA for the CDR3: TGTGCCACCAGCAGATCCTCCGGGACAGGGTACGAAAAACTGTTTTTT.